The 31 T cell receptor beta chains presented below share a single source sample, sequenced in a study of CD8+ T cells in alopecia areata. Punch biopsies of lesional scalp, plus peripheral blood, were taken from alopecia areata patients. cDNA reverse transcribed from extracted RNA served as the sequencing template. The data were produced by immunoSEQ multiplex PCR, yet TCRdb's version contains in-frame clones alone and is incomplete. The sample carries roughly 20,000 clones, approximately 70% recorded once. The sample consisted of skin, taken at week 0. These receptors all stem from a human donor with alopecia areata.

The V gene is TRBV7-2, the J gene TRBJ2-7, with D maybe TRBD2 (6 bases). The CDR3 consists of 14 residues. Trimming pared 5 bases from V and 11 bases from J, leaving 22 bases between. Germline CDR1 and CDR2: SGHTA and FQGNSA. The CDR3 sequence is CASSQSGAEGNKYF. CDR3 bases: TGTGCCAGCAGCCAATCAGGCGCGGAGGGGAACAAGTACTTC. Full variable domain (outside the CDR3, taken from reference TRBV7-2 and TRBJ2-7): GAGVSQSPSNKVTEKGKDVELRCDPISGHTALYWYRQSLGQGLEFLIYFQGNSAPDKSGLPSDRFSAERTGGSVSTLTIQRTQQEDSAVYLCASSQSGAEGNKYFGPGTRLTVT.

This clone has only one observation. CDR3 coding DNA: TGTGCCAGCAGCTTAGACCGGGACAGGGCCTTCTACGAGCAGTACTTC. Amino acid sequence: CASSLDRDRAFYEQYF. The chain employs TRBV7-8 and TRBJ2-7; 9 positions match TRBD1. Trimming removed 1 base from V and 3 bases from J; junction bases left unmatched: 7. This CDR3 region has 16 residues. Germline CDR1 is SGHVS and CDR2 is FQNEAQ.

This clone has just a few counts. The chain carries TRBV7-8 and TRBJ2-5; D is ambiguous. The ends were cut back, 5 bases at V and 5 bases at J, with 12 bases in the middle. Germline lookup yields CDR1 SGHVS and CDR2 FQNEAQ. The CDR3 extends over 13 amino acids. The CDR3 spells CASSLGFRETQYF. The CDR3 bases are TGTGCCAGCAGCCTAGGATTTAGGGAGACCCAGTACTTC.

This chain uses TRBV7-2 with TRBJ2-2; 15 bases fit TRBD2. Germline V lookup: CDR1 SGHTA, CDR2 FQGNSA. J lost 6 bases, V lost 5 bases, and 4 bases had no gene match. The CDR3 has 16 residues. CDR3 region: CASSQGLAGGSGELFF. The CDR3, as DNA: TGTGCCAGCAGCCAGGGACTAGCGGGGGGATCCGGGGAGCTGTTTTTT.

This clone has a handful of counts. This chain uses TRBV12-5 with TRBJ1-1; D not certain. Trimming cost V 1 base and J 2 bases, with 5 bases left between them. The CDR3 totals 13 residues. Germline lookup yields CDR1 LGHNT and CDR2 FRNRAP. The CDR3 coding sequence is TGTGCTAGTGGTTTGGGACTAAACACTGAAGCTTTCTTT. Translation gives CASGLGLNTEAFF.

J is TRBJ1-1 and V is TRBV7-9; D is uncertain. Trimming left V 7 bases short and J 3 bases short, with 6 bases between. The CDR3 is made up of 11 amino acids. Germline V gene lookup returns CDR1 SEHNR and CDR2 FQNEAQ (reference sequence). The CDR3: CASIRDTEAFF. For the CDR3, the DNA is TGTGCCAGCATTAGGGACACTGAAGCTTTCTTT.

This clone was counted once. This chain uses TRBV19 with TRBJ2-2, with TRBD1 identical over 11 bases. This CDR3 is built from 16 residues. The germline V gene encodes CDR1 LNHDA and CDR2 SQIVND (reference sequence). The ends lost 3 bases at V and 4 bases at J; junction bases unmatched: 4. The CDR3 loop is CASSIFGTGGTGELFF. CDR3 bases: TGTGCCAGTAGTATTTTCGGGACAGGGGGCACCGGGGAGCTGTTTTTT. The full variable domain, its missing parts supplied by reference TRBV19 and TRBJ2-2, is DGGITQSPKYLFRKEGQNVTLSCEQNLNHDAMYWYRQDPGQGLRLIYYSQIVNDFQKGDIAEGYSVSREKKESFPLTVTSAQKNPTAFYLCASSIFGTGGTGELFFGEGSRLTVL.

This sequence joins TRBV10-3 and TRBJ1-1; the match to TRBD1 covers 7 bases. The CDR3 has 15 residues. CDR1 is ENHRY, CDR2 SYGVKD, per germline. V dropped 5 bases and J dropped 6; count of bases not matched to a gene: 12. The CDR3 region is CAISYGRGRGAEAFF. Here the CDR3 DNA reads TGTGCCATCAGTTATGGAAGGGGGCGAGGGGCTGAAGCTTTCTTT.

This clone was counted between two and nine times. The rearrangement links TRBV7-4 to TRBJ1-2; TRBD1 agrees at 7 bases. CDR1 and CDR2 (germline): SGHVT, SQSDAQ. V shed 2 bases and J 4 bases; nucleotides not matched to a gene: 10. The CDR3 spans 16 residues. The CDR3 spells CASSLTGETAGYGYTF. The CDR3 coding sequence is TGTGCCAGCAGCTTAACAGGGGAAACGGCGGGCTATGGCTACACCTTC.

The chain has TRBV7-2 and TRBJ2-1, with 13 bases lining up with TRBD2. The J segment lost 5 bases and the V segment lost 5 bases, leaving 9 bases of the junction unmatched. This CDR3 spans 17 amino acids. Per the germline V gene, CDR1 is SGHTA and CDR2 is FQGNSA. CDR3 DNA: TGTGCCAGCAGCCCCCGACTAGCGGGGGGCCCTCACAATGAGCAGTTCTTC. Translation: CASSPRLAGGPHNEQFF.

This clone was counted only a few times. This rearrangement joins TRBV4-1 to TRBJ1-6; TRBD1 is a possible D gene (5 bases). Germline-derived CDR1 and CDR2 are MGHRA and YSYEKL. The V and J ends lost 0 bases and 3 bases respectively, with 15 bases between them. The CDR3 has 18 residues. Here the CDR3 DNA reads TGCGCCAGCAGCCAAGACGCCGGAGGGACCTACTATAATTCACCCCTCCACTTT. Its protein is CASSQDAGGTYYNSPLHF.

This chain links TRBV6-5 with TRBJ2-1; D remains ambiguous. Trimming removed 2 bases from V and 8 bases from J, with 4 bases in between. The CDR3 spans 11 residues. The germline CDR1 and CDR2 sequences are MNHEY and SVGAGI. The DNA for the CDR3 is TGTGCCAGCAGTTACCGCTATGAGCAGTTCTTC. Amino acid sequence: CASSYRYEQFF.

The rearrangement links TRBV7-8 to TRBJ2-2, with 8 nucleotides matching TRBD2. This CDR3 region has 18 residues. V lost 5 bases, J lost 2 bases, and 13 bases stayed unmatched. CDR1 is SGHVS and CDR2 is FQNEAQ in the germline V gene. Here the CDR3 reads CASSPNSWAGGNTGELFF. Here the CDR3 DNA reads TGTGCCAGCAGCCCAAATTCTTGGGCGGGGGGCAACACCGGGGAGCTGTTTTTT.

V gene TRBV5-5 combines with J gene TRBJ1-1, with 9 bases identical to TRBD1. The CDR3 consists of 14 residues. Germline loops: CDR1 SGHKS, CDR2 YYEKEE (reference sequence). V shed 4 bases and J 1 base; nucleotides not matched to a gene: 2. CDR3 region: CASSPGQGNTEAFF. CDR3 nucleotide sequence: TGTGCCAGCAGCCCGGGACAGGGGAACACTGAAGCTTTCTTT.

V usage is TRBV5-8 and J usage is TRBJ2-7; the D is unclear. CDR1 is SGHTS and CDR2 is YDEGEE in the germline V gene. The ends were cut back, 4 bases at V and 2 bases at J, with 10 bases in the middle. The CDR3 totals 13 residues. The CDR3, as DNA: TGTGCCAGCAGCCCATTTCGGGCCTACGAGCAGTACTTC. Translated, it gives CASSPFRAYEQYF.

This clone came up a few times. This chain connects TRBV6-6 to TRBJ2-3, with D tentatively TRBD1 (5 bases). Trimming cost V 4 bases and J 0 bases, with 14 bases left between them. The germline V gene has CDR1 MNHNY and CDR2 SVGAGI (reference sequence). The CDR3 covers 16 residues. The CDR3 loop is CASSLGQFSSTDTQYF. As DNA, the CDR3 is TGTGCCAGCAGTTTGGGGCAGTTCTCTAGCACAGATACGCAGTATTTT.

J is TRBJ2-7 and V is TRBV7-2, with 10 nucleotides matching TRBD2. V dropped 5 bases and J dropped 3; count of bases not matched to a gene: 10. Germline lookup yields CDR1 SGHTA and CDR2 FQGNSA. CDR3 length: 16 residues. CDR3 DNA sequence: TGTGCCAGCAGCCGCACCCTAGCGGGGGTCCACTACGAGCAGTACTTC. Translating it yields CASSRTLAGVHYEQYF.

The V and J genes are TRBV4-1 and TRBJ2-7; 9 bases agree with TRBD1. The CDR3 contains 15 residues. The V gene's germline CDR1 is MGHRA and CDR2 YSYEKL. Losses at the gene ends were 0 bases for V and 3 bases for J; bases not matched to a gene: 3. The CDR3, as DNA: TGCGCCAGCAGCCAAGAACAGGGGGCTTACTACGAGCAGTACTTC. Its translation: CASSQEQGAYYEQYF.

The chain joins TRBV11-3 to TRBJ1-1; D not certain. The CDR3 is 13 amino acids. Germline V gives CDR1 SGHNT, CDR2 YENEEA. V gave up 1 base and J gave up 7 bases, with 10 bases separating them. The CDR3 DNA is TGTGCCAGCAGCTTAGGCCCAGACTATGAAGCTTTCTTT. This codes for CASSLGPDYEAFF.

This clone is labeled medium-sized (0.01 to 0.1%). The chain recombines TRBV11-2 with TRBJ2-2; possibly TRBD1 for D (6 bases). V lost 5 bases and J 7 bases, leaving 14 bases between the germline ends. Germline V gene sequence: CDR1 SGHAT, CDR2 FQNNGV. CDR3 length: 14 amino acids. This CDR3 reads CASSVQGMGGELFF. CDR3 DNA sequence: TGTGCCAGCAGCGTACAGGGAATGGGCGGGGAGCTGTTTTTT.

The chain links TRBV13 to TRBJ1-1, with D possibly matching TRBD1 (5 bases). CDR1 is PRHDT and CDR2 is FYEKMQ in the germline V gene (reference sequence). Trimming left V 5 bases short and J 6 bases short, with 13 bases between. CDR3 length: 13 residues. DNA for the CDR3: TGTGCCAGCAGCCTATCGACAGTCCCTGAAGCTTTCTTT. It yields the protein CASSLSTVPEAFF.

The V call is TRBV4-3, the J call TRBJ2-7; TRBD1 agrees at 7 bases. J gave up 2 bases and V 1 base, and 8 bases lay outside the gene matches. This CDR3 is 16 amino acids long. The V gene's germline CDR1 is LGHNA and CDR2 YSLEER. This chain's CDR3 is CASSQGTGGHPYEQYF. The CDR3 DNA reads TGCGCCAGCAGCCAAGGGACAGGAGGTCATCCCTACGAGCAGTACTTC.

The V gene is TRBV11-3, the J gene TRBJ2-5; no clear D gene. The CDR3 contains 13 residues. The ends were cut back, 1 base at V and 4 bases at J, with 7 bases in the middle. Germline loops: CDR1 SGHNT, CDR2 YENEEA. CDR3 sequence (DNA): TGTGCCAGCAGCTTAGGCAGCCCAGAGACCCAGTACTTC. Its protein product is CASSLGSPETQYF.

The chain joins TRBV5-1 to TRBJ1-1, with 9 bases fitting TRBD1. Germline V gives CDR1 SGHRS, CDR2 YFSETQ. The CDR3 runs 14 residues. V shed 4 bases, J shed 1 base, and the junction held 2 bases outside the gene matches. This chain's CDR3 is CASSMGQGNTEAFF. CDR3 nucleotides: TGCGCCAGCAGCATGGGACAGGGGAACACTGAAGCTTTCTTT.

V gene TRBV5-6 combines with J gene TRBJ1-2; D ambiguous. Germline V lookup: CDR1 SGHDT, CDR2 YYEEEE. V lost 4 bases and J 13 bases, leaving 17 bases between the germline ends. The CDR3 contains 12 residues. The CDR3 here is CASSNSGRTTTF. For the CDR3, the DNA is TGTGCCAGCAGCAACAGCGGCAGGACGACCACCTTC.

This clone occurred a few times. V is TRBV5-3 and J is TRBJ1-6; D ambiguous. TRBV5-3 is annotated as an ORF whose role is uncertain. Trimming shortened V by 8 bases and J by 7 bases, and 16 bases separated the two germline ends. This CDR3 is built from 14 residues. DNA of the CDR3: TGTGCCAGCACCTTCGAAGGGAGGAATTCACCCCTCCACTTT. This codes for CASTFEGRNSPLHF.

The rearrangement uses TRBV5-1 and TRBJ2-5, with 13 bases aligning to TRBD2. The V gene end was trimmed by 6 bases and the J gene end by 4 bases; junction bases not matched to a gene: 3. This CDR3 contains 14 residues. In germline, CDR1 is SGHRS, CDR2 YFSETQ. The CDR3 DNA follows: TGCGCCAGCACCACTAGCGGGGGGGGAGAGACCCAGTACTTC. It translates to CASTTSGGGETQYF.

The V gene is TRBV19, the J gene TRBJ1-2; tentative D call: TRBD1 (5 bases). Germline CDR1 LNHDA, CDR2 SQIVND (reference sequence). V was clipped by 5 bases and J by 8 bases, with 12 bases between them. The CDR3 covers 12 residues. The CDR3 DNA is TGTGCCAGTAGTTCTAGGACAAACGGCTACACCTTC. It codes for CASSSRTNGYTF. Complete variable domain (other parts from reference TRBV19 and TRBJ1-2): DGGITQSPKYLFRKEGQNVTLSCEQNLNHDAMYWYRQDPGQGLRLIYYSQIVNDFQKGDIAEGYSVSREKKESFPLTVTSAQKNPTAFYLCASSSRTNGYTFGSGTRLTVV.

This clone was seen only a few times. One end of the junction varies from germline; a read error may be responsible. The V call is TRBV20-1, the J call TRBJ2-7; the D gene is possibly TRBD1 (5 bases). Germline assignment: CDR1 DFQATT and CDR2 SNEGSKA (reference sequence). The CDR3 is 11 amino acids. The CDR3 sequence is CSAREGVEQYF. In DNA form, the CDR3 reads TGCAGTGCGAGAGAAGGGGTCGAGCAGTACTTC.

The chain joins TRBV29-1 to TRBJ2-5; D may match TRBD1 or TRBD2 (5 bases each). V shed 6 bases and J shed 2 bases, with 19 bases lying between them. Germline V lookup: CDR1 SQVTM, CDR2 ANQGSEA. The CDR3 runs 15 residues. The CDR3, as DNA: TGCAGCGTCGAGGGGTGGACCAAGAATCAAGAGACCCAGTACTTC. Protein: CSVEGWTKNQETQYF.

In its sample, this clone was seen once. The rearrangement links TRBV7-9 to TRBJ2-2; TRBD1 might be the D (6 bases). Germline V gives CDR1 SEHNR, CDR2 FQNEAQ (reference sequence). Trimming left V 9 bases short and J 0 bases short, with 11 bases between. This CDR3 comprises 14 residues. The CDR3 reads CASGRTANTGELFF. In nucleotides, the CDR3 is TGTGCCAGTGGGCGGACAGCGAACACCGGGGAGCTGTTTTTT.